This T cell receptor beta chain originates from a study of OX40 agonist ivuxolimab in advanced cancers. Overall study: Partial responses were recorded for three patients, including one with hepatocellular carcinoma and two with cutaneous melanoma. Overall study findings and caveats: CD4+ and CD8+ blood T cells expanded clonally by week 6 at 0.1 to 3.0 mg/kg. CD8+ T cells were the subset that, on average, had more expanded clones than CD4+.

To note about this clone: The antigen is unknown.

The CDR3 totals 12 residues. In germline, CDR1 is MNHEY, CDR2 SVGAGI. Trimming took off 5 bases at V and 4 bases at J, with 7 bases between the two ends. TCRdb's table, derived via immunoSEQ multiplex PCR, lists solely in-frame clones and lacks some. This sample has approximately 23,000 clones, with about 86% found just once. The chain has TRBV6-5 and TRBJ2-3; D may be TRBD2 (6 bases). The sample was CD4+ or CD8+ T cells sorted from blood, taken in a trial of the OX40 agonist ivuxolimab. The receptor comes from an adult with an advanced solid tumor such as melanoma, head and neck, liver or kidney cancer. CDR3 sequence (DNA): TGTGCCAGCAGTCCGGGGGCAGATACGCAGTATTTT. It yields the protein CASSPGADTQYF.